Described below is a single TCR beta chain sequence and its context. The protocol was immunoSEQ multiplex PCR, while the TCRdb copy is restricted to in-frame clones and leaves out a portion. The repertoire holds some 90,000 clones, with over 75% as singletons. This entry comes from a study of OX40 agonist ivuxolimab in advanced cancers. The source was CD4+ or CD8+ T cells sorted from blood, collected in a trial of the OX40 agonist ivuxolimab. The TCR comes from an adult with an advanced solid tumor such as melanoma, head and neck, liver or kidney cancer.

The CDR3 loop is CASSKGQGNYGYTF. CDR3 in DNA: TGTGCCAGCAGTAAGGGACAGGGCAACTATGGCTACACCTTC. The chain joins TRBV27 to TRBJ1-2, with 9 bases lining up with TRBD1. This CDR3 comprises 14 residues. V lost 5 bases, J lost 2 bases, and 3 bases stayed unmatched. Germline CDR1 and CDR2: MNHEY and SMNVEV (reference sequence).